This record looks at one T cell receptor beta chain sequence and its context. The data were taken from a study of cytomegalovirus exposure and HLA in healthy donors. With 60 Vbeta and 13 Jbeta primers, the PCR was carried out. The protocol was immunoSEQ multiplex PCR, while the TCRdb copy is restricted to in-frame clones and leaves out a portion. The listing contains about 110,000 clones. This CDR3 has 14 amino acids. The V gene's germline CDR1 is MNHNS and CDR2 SASEGT. V lost 7 bases and J lost 1; bases outside the gene matches: 6. The clonotype was recovered from a man between 18 and 29 years old in good health and CMV-seronegative. This sequence joins TRBV6-1 and TRBJ2-5; 7 bases align to TRBD1. The sequencing sample was made of PBMCs. CDR3 DNA sequence: TGTGCCAGCACCGACAGGGATCTCCAAGAGACCCAGTACTTC. It is translated as CASTDRDLQETQYF.